The rows below give T cell receptor beta chains drawn from one sample of a study of blood T cell repertoires in COVID-19. Only in-frame clones appear in the TCRdb table, and some are missing; sequencing was by immunoSEQ multiplex PCR. The repertoire consists of 150,000 to 200,000 clones, with around four fifths occurring once and the leading ten covering about an eighth. Input material: PBMCs or T cells enriched from blood (not recorded which). These receptors were obtained from a middle-aged man who had recovered from COVID-19. Each CDR3 is given without its conserved first and last residue.

v_call: TRBV10-3; cdr3_aa: AISERQGYGYT
v_call: TRBV19; cdr3_aa: ASQLAGAGTDTQY
v_call: TRBV5-1; cdr3_aa: ASSSEVQGTHHEQY
v_call: TRBV14; cdr3_aa: ASSQDSTSGAGNTIY
v_call: TRBV2; cdr3_aa: ASRGQEINTEAF
v_call: TRBV24-1; cdr3_aa: ATSDSRYSNQPQH
v_call: TRBV27; cdr3_aa: ASSFRLAGGGGSTDTQY
v_call: TRBV11-2; cdr3_aa: ASSPGIRQPQH
v_call: TRBV7-9; cdr3_aa: ASSLQRMNTEAF
v_call: TRBV7-2; cdr3_aa: ASSWTTVAEAF
v_call: TRBV7-2; cdr3_aa: ASSLVAGENNSPLH
v_call: TRBV7-9; cdr3_aa: ASSLDAGLAGNEQF
v_call: TRBV4-2; cdr3_aa: ASSQVSGLNTEAF
v_call: TRBV7-2; cdr3_aa: ASSFVRNTGELF
v_call: TRBV27; cdr3_aa: ASSSGTGGRNEQF
v_call: TRBV2; cdr3_aa: ASWTAGSGNTIY
v_call: TRBV14; cdr3_aa: ASSPRSSYEQY
v_call: TRBV24-1; cdr3_aa: ATSDMEKRDTQY